This is a list of T cell receptor beta chains from one sample in a study of OX40 agonist ivuxolimab in advanced cancers. Libraries were prepared by immunoSEQ multiplex PCR; TCRdb keeps only in-frame clonotypes and omits some of them. Found here are 75,000 to 100,000 clones, 80% to 90% of them singletons; the top ten hold over 1.5%. The sample here was CD4+ or CD8+ T cells sorted from blood, taken in a trial of the OX40 agonist ivuxolimab. These receptors were collected from an adult with an advanced solid tumor such as melanoma, head and neck, liver or kidney cancer. Each CDR3 is given without its conserved first and last residue. The D gene is left open where the match is weak.

>.|TRBV10-3
AISGRGDNQPQH
>.|TRBV4-2
ASSQAGQRINYGYT
>.|TRBV7-9
ASSLTENTEAF
>.|TRBV9
ASSRGLAGTVNTEAF
>.|TRBV20-1
SASLANIQY
>.|TRBV2
ASSGGGRGRSNEKLF
>.|TRBV21-1
ANPNHPQGSYEQY
>.|TRBV2
ASRPRGSYNEQF
>TRBD2|TRBV29-1
SISSGRDYEQY
>.|TRBV7-3
ASSPDPRAEAF
>TRBD2|TRBV5-1
ASSPGGGAGGYEQY
>.|TRBV30
AWSHDSENQPQH
>.|TRBV7-9
ASSLVASTDTQY
>TRBD2|TRBV2
ASSALAGALIYEQY
>TRBD1|TRBV6-1
ASSGRQGALESPLH
>TRBD1|TRBV11-2
ASSPRQGSLGNEQF
>.|TRBV5-3
ARSLRATNEKLF
>TRBD1|TRBV5-4
ASSLPGQTSPLH
>.|TRBV30
AWGGRAGEKLF
>.|TRBV5-5
ASSFGSSEQY